This T cell receptor beta chain was documented in a study of blood T cell repertoires in COVID-19. J lost 5 bases, V lost 5 bases, and 3 bases had no gene match. Germline V gene sequence: CDR1 SGHVS, CDR2 FNYEAQ. CDR3 length: 14 residues. The repertoire was sequenced with immunoSEQ multiplex PCR; TCRdb's copy has only in-frame clones and lacks some. The data show about 380,000 clones, approximately 77% seen once. V usage is TRBV7-6 and J usage is TRBJ2-7; 13 bases line up with TRBD2. This TCR came from a human donor with acute or convalescent COVID-19. The donor label of this sample is uncertain. The sample consisted of peripheral blood. In DNA, the CDR3 is TGTGCCAGCAGCCGAGGACTAGCGGGAGACGAGCAGTACTTC. Translating it yields CASSRGLAGDEQYF. The entire variable domain, with the rest obtained from reference TRBV7-6 and TRBJ2-7, is as follows: GAGVSQSPRYKVTKRGQDVALRCDPISGHVSLYWYRQALGQGPEFLTYFNYEAQQDKSGLPNDRFSAERPEGSISTLTIQRTEQRDSAMYRCASSRGLAGDEQYFGPGTRLTVT.